Sequencing of this TCR beta chain was carried out in a study of blood T cell repertoires in COVID-19 (TCRdb year 2020). Some background on the complete study: Collaborator samples came from the United States, Italy and Spain and covered acute and convalescent phases of COVID-19. The samples were drawn from the first 160 participants of the ongoing ImmuneRACE study and from 950 to 1,500 subjects provided by 6 global collaborators. Where available, HLA class I and class II types were obtained from metadata supplied by the sample provider rather than from assay-based typing. Subjects who had been exposed to COVID-19, were actively infected with it, or had recovered from it provided the deeply sampled blood TCRbeta repertoires that made up the dataset. The repertoires were released in a freely available public database meant as a resource for research on the immune response to SARS-CoV-2. The sample metadata nearly always contained a de-identified subject ID, COVID-19 status, age in years and sex. The material from the prospective study consisted of cDNA or gDNA derived from T cells, B-cell-depleted T cells, or PBMCs.

TCRbeta CDR3 regions were amplified from genomic DNA using the immunoSEQ Assay, a bias-controlled multiplex PCR. Turning to the authors' computational methods: The number of nucleated cells in each sample was estimated by amplification of reference gene primers within the assay. Sequence reads were collapsed and filtered to measure the absolute abundance of every unique TCRbeta CDR3 rearrangement. Productive Simpson clonality was computed per sample as the square root of Simpson's diversity index over productive rearrangements. Here the immuneACCESS table is served through TCRdb, limited to in-frame sequences with V and J called. Missing clones are a known gap in these copies; in checked studies unresolved V genes cover under half, and the rest lacks a known reason. V and J calls and clone size are those listed in that table; D and trimming were worked out from the DNA. The sample table contains about 280,000 clones; only one count was recorded for approximately 80% of them. The ten largest account for approximately 5% of the sample.

Participants in the prospective study were aged roughly 18 to 89 years, lived in approximately 26 United States geographic areas, and enrolled through a virtual design. In the prospective study, cohorts were assigned on the basis of participant-reported clinical history obtained from a screening survey and a study questionnaire. Exposed participants were defined as having been in contact with someone with a PCR-confirmed or clinician-diagnosed COVID-19 case within 2 weeks of study entry. In the prospective study, mobile phlebotomists collected whole blood, serum and a nasopharyngeal or oropharyngeal swab from each participant. Additional blood draws and questionnaires over an approximately 2-month period could optionally be provided by prospective study participants. Before DNA extraction, prospective study blood samples were shipped either frozen or at room temperature. Overall study results and their limits: How much clinical and demographic metadata was included differed by source and by participant, and the metadata was provided uncurated.

On this clone: The target of this receptor is not known. No base qualities exist here, and no much larger clone lies one base off it.

The sequence came from a man aged 40-49 years who had been exposed to COVID-19. Sample: PBMCs or T cells enriched from blood (not recorded which).

The DNA sequence reads TGTGCCAGCAGCTTTTTGCCGGGACAGGCTGAAGCTTTCTTT. Translated, it gives CASSFLPGQAEAFF. The chain links TRBV7-9 with TRBJ1-1; 8 middle bases align to TRBD1. V has 3 bases trimmed and J has 6 bases trimmed; junction bases matching no gene number 6. Looking up the germline V gene (reference sequence) yields CDR1 SEHNR and CDR2 FQNEAQ. Including the terminal cysteine and phenylalanine, the CDR3 comprises 14 residues. Only CDR3 DNA remains: 42 bases, in frame from the first base.